This TCR beta chain was retrieved from a study of blood T cell repertoires in COVID-19. About the study: The United States, Italy and Spain supplied acute and convalescent COVID-19 samples. Sources were T cells, B-cell-depleted T cells, or PBMCs; the material itself was cDNA or gDNA.

Germline CDR1 is SEHNR and CDR2 is FQNEAQ (reference sequence). With 4 bases clipped from V and 1 base from J, the junction kept 3 bases outside the gene matches. This CDR3 comprises 15 residues. One Seattle source followed patients from active infection through their disease course. As processed by the authors: Researchers report that nucleated cell counts were estimated from reference gene primer amplification. Sequenced by immunoSEQ multiplex PCR; TCRdb stores in-frame clones only, minus some. From that table come the V and J calls and clone size; the DNA was used to work out D and trimming. The sample consists of roughly 250,000 clones, 86% of them appearing once.

This sequence was found in a woman aged 25 to 39 with COVID-19, enrolled during active disease. The chain links TRBV7-9 to TRBJ2-1, with 8 bases aligning to TRBD2. The sample consisted of peripheral blood. In DNA, the CDR3 is TGTGCCAGCAGCTCCGGGGGGGTGTCCTACAATGAGCAGTTCTTC. Translation gives CASSSGGVSYNEQFF.